This T cell receptor (beta chain) was captured in a study of blood T cell repertoires in COVID-19. Study summary: From T cells, B-cell-depleted T cells, or PBMCs came the material, which was cDNA or gDNA.

The CDR3 runs to 15 residues. V dropped 0 bases and J dropped 2; count of bases not matched to a gene: 5. Germline V gene sequence: CDR1 SGHNT, CDR2 YYREEE (reference sequence). Produced via immunoSEQ multiplex PCR; TCRdb's table is partial and in-frame only. The data hold some 96,000 clones, with about 90% observed a single time. This clone was recorded at least ten times. The same CDR3 arises from other DNA sequences in this sample as well. Sequencing used peripheral blood. The TCR comes from a man aged 30 to 39 in a cohort sampled during active COVID-19. This sequence joins TRBV5-4 and TRBJ2-7, with TRBD1 matching over 7 bases. CDR3 in DNA: TGTGCCAGCAGCTTGGTACCAGGGGGTGCCTACGAGCAGTACTTC. Its protein is CASSLVPGGAYEQYF.